This record concerns one TCR beta chain sequence. TCRdb keeps only in-frame clones here, not all; method: immunoSEQ multiplex PCR. This sample has 270,000 or so clones, with around 93% found just once. The sample is drawn from a study of blood T cell repertoires in COVID-19. As for the study in general: From T cells, B-cell-depleted T cells, or PBMCs came the material, which was cDNA or gDNA.

V lost 2 bases to trimming and J lost 4 bases, with 9 bases between them. CDR1 and CDR2 from the germline V gene are MNHNS and SASEGT. The CDR3 is made up of 14 amino acids. This sequence joins TRBV6-1 and TRBJ1-5; no firm D call. The specimen sequenced was PBMCs or T cells enriched from blood (not recorded which). The clonotype was recovered from a man in his forties who had been exposed to COVID-19. For the CDR3, the DNA is TGTGCCAGCAGTGAAAGTTGGAGGAATCAGCCCCAGCATTTT. As protein: CASSESWRNQPQHF.